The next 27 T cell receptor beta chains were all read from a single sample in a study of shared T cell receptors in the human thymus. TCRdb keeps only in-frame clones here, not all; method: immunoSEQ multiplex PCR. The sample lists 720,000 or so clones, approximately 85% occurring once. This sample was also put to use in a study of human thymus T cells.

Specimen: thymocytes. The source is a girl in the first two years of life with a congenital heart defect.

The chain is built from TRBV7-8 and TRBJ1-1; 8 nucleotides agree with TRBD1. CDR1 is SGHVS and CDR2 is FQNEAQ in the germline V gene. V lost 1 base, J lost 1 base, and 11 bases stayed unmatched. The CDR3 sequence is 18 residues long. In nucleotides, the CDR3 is TGTGCCAGCAGCTTAGGTTACAGGGGGACCTTGCGGAACACTGAAGCTTTCTTT. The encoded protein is CASSLGYRGTLRNTEAFF.

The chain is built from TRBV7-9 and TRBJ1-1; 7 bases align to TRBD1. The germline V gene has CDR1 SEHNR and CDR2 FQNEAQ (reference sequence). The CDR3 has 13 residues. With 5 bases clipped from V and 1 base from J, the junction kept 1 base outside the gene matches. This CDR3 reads CASSRTGNTEAFF. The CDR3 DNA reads TGTGCCAGCAGCCGGACAGGGAACACTGAAGCTTTCTTT.

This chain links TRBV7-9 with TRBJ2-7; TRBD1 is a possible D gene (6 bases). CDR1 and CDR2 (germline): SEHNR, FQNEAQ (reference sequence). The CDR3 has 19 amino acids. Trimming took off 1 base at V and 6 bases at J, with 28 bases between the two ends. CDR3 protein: CASSLVTGPKPGGNFEQYF. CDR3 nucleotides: TGTGCCAGCAGCTTAGTGACAGGTCCGAAACCCGGTGGTAATTTCGAGCAGTACTTC.

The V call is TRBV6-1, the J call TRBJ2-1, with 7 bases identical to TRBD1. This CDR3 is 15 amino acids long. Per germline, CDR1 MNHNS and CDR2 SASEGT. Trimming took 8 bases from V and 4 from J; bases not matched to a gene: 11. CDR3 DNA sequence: TGTGCCAGCCGGGTCGGGACAGAACTTTACAATGAGCAGTTCTTC. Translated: CASRVGTELYNEQFF.

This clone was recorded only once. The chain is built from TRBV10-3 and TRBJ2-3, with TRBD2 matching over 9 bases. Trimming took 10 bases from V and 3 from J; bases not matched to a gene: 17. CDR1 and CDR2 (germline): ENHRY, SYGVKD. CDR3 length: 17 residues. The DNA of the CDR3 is TGTGCCACAATGTGGCGGGGGGGGCGATGGGGTACAGATACGCAGTATTTT. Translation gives CATMWRGGRWGTDTQYF.

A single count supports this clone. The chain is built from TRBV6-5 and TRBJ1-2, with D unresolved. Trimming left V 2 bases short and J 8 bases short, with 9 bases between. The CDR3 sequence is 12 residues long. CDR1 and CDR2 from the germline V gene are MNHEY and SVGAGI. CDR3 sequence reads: CASSYRDKGYTF. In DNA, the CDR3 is TGTGCCAGCAGTTACCGGGATAAAGGCTACACCTTC.

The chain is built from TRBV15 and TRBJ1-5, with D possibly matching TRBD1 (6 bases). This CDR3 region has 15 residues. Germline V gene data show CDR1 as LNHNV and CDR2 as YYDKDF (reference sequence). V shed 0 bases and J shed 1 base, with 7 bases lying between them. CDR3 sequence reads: CATSRDQGSNQPQHF. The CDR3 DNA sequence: TGTGCCACCAGCAGAGACCAGGGGAGCAATCAGCCCCAGCATTTT.

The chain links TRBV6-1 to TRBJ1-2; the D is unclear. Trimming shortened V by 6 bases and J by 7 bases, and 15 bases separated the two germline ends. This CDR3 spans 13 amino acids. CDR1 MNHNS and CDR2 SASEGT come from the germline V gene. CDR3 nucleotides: TGTGCCAGCAGGACATCTGTGCTGCTTGGCTACACCTTC. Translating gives CASRTSVLLGYTF.

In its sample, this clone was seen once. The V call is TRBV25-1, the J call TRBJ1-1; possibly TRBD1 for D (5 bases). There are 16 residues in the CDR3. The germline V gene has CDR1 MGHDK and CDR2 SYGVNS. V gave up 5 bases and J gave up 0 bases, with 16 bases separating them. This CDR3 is CASSSRRGSLNTEAFF. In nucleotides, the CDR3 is TGTGCCAGCAGTTCCCGTAGGGGCAGCTTGAACACTGAAGCTTTCTTT.

The CDR3 reads CASSYRVGANEKLFF. CDR3 DNA sequence: TGTGCCAGCAGTTACCGGGTGGGTGCTAATGAAAAACTGTTTTTT. The rearrangement uses TRBV6-5 and TRBJ1-4; D gene uncertain. V was clipped by 2 bases and J by 3 bases, with 10 bases between them. The CDR3 extends over 15 amino acids. The germline V gene encodes CDR1 MNHEY and CDR2 SVGAGI.

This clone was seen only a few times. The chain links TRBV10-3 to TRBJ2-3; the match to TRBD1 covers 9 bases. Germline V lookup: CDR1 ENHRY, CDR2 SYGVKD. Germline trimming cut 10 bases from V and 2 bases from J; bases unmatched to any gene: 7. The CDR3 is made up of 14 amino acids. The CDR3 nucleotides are TGTGCCAGCCACCGGGACAGGGTCACAGATACGCAGTATTTT. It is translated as CASHRDRVTDTQYF.

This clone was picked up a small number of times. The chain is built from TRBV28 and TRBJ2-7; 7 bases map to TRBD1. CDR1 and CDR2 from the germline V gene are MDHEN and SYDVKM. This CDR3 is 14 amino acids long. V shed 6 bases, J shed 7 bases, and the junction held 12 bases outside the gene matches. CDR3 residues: CASSRRDSFGEQYF. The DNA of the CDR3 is TGTGCCAGCAGCCGTAGGGACAGCTTCGGGGAGCAGTACTTC.

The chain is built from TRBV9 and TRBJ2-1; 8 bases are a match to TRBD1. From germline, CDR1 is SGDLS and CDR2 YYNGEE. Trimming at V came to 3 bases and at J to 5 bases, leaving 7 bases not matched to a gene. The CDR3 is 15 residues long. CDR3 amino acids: CASSGDRGGDNEQFF. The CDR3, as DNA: TGTGCCAGCAGCGGCGACAGGGGAGGAGACAATGAGCAGTTCTTC.

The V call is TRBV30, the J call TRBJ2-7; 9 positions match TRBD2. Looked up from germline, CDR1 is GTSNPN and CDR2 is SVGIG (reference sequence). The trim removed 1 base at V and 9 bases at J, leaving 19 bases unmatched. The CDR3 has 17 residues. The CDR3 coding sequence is TGTGCCTGGAGTGCAGGGGGGTTTAGCGGGGGCCGCAGAGGGCAGTACTTC. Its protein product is CAWSAGGFSGGRRGQYF.

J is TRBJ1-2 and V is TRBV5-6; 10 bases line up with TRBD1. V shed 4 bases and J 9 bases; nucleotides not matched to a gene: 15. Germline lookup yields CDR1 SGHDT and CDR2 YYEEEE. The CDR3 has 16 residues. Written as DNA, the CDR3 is TGTGCCAGCAGCCGTATTTGGGACAGGGGAGGGATCCGCTACACCTTC. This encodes CASSRIWDRGGIRYTF.

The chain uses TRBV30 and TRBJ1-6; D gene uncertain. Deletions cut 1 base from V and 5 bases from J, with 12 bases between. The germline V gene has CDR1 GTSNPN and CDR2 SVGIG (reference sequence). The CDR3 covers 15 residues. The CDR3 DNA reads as TGTGCCTGGAGTGCGGAGCTAGCGGATAATTCACCCCTCCACTTT. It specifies CAWSAELADNSPLHF.

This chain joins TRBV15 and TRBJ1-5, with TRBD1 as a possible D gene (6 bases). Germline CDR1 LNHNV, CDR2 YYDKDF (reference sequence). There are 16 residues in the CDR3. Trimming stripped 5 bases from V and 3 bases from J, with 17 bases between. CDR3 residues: CATSRGPRGHNQPQHF. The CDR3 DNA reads TGTGCCACCAGCCGAGGGCCTAGGGGACACAATCAGCCCCAGCATTTT. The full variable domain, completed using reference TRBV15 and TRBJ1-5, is DAMVIQNPRYQVTQFGKPVTLSCSQTLNHNVMYWYQQKSSQAPKLLFHYYDKDFNNEADTPDNFQSRRPNTSFCFLDIRSPGLGDTAMYLCATSRGPRGHNQPQHFGDGTRLSIL.

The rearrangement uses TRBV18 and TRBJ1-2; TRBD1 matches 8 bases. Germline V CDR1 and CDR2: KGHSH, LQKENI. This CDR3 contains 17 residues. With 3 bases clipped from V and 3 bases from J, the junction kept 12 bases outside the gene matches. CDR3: CASSPTCWTGYYYGYTF. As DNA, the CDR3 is TGTGCCAGCTCACCTACTTGCTGGACAGGGTATTACTATGGCTACACCTTC.

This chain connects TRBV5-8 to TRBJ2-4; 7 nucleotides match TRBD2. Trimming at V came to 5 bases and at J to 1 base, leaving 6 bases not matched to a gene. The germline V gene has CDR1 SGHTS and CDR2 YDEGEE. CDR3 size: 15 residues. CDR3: CASSYGGDAKNIQYF. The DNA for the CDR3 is TGTGCCAGCAGTTATGGGGGGGACGCCAAAAACATTCAGTACTTC. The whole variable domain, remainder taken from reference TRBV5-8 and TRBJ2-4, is EAGVTQSPTHLIKTRGQQATLRCSPISGHTSVYWYQQALGLGLQFLLWYDEGEERNRGNFPPRFSGRQFPNYSSELNVNALELEDSALYLCASSYGGDAKNIQYFGAGTRLSVL.

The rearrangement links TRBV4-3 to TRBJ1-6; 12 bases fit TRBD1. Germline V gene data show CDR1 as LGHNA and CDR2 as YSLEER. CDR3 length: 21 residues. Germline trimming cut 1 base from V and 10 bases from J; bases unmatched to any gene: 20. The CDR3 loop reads CASSQARDRGPGTRISSPLHF. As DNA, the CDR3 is TGCGCCAGCAGCCAAGCCCGGGACAGGGGGCCGGGAACGCGGATAAGCTCACCCCTCCACTTT.

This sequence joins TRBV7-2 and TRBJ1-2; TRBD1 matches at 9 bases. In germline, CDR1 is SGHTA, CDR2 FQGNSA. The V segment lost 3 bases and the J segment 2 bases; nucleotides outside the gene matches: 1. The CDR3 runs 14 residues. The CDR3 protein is CASSLGTGNYGYTF. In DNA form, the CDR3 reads TGTGCCAGCAGCTTGGGGACAGGGAACTATGGCTACACCTTC.

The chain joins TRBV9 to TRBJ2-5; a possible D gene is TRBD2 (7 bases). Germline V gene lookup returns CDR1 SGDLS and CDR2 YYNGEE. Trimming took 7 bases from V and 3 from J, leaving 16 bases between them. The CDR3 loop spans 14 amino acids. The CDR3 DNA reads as TGTGCCAGCTCCCCGGGGGGCCCGGAAGAGACCCAGTACTTC. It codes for CASSPGGPEETQYF.

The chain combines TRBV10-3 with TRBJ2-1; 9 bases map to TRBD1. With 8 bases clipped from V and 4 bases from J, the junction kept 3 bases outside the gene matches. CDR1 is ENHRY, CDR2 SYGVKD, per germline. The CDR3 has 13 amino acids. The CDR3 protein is CAIGDREYNEQFF. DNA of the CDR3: TGTGCCATCGGGGACAGGGAATACAATGAGCAGTTCTTC.

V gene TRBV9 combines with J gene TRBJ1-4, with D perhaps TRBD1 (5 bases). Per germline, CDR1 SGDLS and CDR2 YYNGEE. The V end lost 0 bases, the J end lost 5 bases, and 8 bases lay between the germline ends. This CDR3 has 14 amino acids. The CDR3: CASSVEGINEKLFF. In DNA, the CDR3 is TGTGCCAGCAGCGTAGAGGGGATAAATGAAAAACTGTTTTTT.

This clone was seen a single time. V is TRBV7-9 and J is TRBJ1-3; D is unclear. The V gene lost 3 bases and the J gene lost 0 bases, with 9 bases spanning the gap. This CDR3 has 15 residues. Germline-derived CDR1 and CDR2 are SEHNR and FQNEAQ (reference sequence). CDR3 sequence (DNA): TGTGCCAGCAGCTTCGACATGAGCTCTGGAAACACCATATATTTT. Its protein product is CASSFDMSSGNTIYF. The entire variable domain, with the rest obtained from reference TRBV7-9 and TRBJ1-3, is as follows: DTGVSQNPRHKITKRGQNVTFRCDPISEHNRLYWYRQTLGQGPEFLTYFQNEAQLEKSRLLSDRFSAERPKGSFSTLEIQRTEQGDSAMYLCASSFDMSSGNTIYFGEGSWLTVV.

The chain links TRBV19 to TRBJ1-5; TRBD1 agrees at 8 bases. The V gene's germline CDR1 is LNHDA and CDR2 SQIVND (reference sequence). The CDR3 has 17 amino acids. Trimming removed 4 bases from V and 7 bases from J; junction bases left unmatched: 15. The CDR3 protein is CASSTEPGQELWQPQHF. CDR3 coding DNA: TGTGCCAGTAGTACTGAACCGGGACAGGAGCTATGGCAGCCCCAGCATTTT.

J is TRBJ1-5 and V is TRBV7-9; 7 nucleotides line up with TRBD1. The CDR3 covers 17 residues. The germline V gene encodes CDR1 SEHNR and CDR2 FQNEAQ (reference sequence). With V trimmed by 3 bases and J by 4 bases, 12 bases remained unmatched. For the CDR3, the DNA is TGTGCCAGCAGCTTCCAGCCTACCTCAGGGGGAAATCAGCCCCAGCATTTT. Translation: CASSFQPTSGGNQPQHF.